This passage covers 8 T cell receptor beta chains from one sample sequenced in a study of blood T cell repertoires in COVID-19. Assay: immunoSEQ multiplex PCR; the TCRdb copy retains only in-frame clones and omits some. Of around 46,000 clones listed, approximately 85% are singletons. Sequences were obtained from peripheral blood. The receptor set was obtained from a woman older than 75 with COVID-19, enrolled during active disease.

V gene TRBV5-6 combines with J gene TRBJ1-1, with 8 positions matching TRBD1. In germline, CDR1 is SGHDT, CDR2 YYEEEE. V was clipped by 4 bases and J by 10 bases; unmatched bases: 6. The CDR3 loop spans 12 amino acids. CDR3 amino acids: CASSRTGFGAFF. CDR3 nucleotide sequence: TGTGCCAGCAGCAGGACAGGGTTCGGAGCTTTCTTT.

In this sample, this clone turned up once. This chain joins TRBV5-1 and TRBJ2-7; 14 bases match TRBD2. This CDR3 has 19 residues. V lost 5 bases to trimming and J lost 5 bases; unmatched junction nucleotides: 18. The germline V gene has CDR1 SGHRS and CDR2 YFSETQ. Here the CDR3 DNA reads TGCGCCAGCAGTTCAAGACTAGCGGGAGGGCCATTCATCAGACACGAGCAGTACTTC. This translates into CASSSRLAGGPFIRHEQYF.

The chain employs TRBV7-3 and TRBJ2-1; 10 bases map to TRBD1. The CDR3 consists of 14 residues. J lost 8 bases, V lost 1 base, and 2 bases had no gene match. Germline assignment: CDR1 SGHTA and CDR2 FQGTGA. The CDR3 sequence is CASSLRGQGHEQFF. In nucleotides, the CDR3 is TGTGCCAGCAGCTTAAGGGGACAGGGGCATGAGCAGTTCTTC.

The chain uses TRBV15 and TRBJ1-5; TRBD1 matches at 8 bases. The CDR3 has 15 amino acids. V was clipped by 7 bases and J by 6 bases; unmatched bases: 11. From germline, CDR1 is LNHNV and CDR2 YYDKDF (reference sequence). DNA for the CDR3: TGTGCCACCATCATGGACAGGGCGGTTTTTCAGCCCCAGCATTTT. Its translation: CATIMDRAVFQPQHF.

J is TRBJ1-4 and V is TRBV12-3 or TRBV12-4, with unresolved D. The CDR3 contains 13 residues. The V gene lost 3 bases and the J gene lost 3 bases, with 5 bases spanning the gap. The CDR3 is CASSFSSNEKLFF. Written as DNA, the CDR3 is TGTGCCAGCAGTTTTAGTTCTAATGAAAAACTGTTTTTT.

V is TRBV5-1 and J is TRBJ2-2; 7 positions agree with TRBD1. CDR3 size: 15 residues. J lost 3 bases, V lost 4 bases, and 6 bases had no gene match. Germline V gene data show CDR1 as SGHRS and CDR2 as YFSETQ. The DNA for the CDR3 is TGCGCCAGCAGCCTAGGGGGCGCCTACACCGGGGAGCTGTTTTTT. Translating gives CASSLGGAYTGELFF.

The V gene is TRBV6-1, the J gene TRBJ2-7, with D perhaps TRBD2 (5 bases). CDR3 length: 15 amino acids. V was cut by 1 base and J by 2 bases, with 12 bases left in between. Germline V gene sequence: CDR1 MNHNS, CDR2 SASEGT. The chain's CDR3 is CASSEGGPVTYEQYF. The CDR3 nucleotides are TGTGCCAGCAGTGAAGGAGGGCCAGTTACCTACGAGCAGTACTTC.

V gene TRBV2 combines with J gene TRBJ1-1; 9 bases are shared with TRBD1. CDR1 and CDR2 (germline): SNHLY, FYNNEI. Trimming removed 6 bases from V and 8 bases from J; junction bases left unmatched: 4. This CDR3 region has 12 residues. CDR3 bases: TGTGCCAGCAGCCCGGACAGGGGAGAAGCTTTCTTT. The encoded protein is CASSPDRGEAFF.